One and the same sample provided the 2 T cell receptor beta chains below, sequenced in a study of patients and donors after allogeneic stem cell transplantation (dated by TCRdb to 2018 to 2021). Library generation was performed with RT-PCR. The reads were generated on a NextSeq 550. The public reads were run again by TCRdb, first through fastp at Q25 and then through MiXCR, and only productive beta chains were kept. Each record represents a unique CDR3 protein, reported with the most common genes and DNA among its rows. Within this sample are 98,000 or so distinct CDR3 sequences, with 35% of them counted one time only. 27% of the sample belongs to the ten largest clones. The sample taken for sequencing was blood, either unsorted or a sorted T cell fraction (not recorded which). These receptor sequences come from a human donor who was either an allogeneic HSCT recipient or a stem cell or donor lymphocyte infusion donor (not recorded which). It is not recorded whose cells these are; they may come from a transplant donor.

This clonotype has a handful of counts. This chain connects TRBV28 to TRBJ2-1, with 10 nucleotides matching TRBD2. V was pared by 2 bases and J by 6 bases, with 7 bases of the junction left unmatched. The length of the CDR3 is 16 residues. Germline V gene data show CDR1 as MDHEN and CDR2 as SYDVKM. This chain's CDR3 is CASSLLVRTSGNEQFF. DNA of the CDR3: TGTGCCAGCAGTTTACTAGTTAGGACTAGCGGCAATGAGCAGTTCTTC.

In this sample, this clonotype turned up once. This chain connects TRBV7-9 to TRBJ2-5; a weak D match, TRBD1 (5 bases). The germline V gene encodes CDR1 SEHNR and CDR2 FQNEAQ (reference sequence). Trimming removed 5 bases at V and 0 bases at J, with 10 bases between. The CDR3 spans 14 residues. CDR3 nucleotides: TGTGCCAGCAGCCTCACAGGATACCAAGAGACCCAGTACTTC. As protein: CASSLTGYQETQYF.